The 16 T cell receptor beta chains below were found in one sample sequenced in a study of T cell repertoires in cytomegalovirus infection. No antigen is known for these receptors. In TCRdb, the reads were re-called with MiXCR into one record per CDR3 protein. In the table there are 900,000 to 950,000 distinct CDR3 sequences, around 32% of which are singletons. Specimen: cultured CD8+ T cells from PBMCs, collected from culture after CMV antigen stimulation. These receptors originate from a human donor in good health (CMV status not recorded). Some clones in this sample may be carry-over from other donors' samples.

The chain uses TRBV18 and TRBJ1-2; D remains unclear. This CDR3 is built from 13 residues. Trimming removed 8 bases from V and 4 bases from J, with 14 bases in between. Germline V gene sequence: CDR1 KGHSH, CDR2 LQKENI. This CDR3 is CASHGQTRYGYTF. The CDR3 DNA is TGTGCCAGCCACGGGCAAACCCGCTATGGCTACACCTTC.

This rearrangement joins TRBV6-5 to TRBJ2-2; possible D gene TRBD1, 5 bases. Trimming removed 2 bases at V and 7 bases at J, with 11 bases between. This CDR3 is built from 14 residues. Germline-derived CDR1 and CDR2 are MNHEY and SVGAGI. The CDR3 sequence: CASSYRGLGGELFF. In nucleotides, the CDR3 is TGTGCCAGCAGTTACAGGGGCTTGGGCGGGGAGCTGTTTTTT.

The rearrangement joins TRBV15 to TRBJ2-3, with unresolved D. Germline V gives CDR1 LNHNV, CDR2 YYDKDF (reference sequence). Trimming took 3 bases from V and 5 from J, leaving 12 bases between them. The CDR3 contains 14 residues. The CDR3 protein is CATSSSKNLDTQYF. CDR3 nucleotide sequence: TGTGCCACCAGCAGTTCAAAAAACCTAGATACGCAGTATTTT.

The CDR3 coding sequence is TGTGCCAGCAGTTACGACGACGGGGGACTAACAGATACGCAGTATTTT. It translates to CASSYDDGGLTDTQYF. The chain couples TRBV2 to TRBJ2-3, with 7 nucleotides matching TRBD2. This CDR3 has 16 amino acids. Germline values: CDR1 SNHLY, CDR2 FYNNEI. With V trimmed by 5 bases and J by 3 bases, 11 bases remained unmatched.

The chain has TRBV5-6 and TRBJ2-7; the match to TRBD1 covers 9 bases. The CDR3 covers 14 residues. Trimming cost V 4 bases and J 6 bases; bases outside gene matches: 8. Germline assignment: CDR1 SGHDT and CDR2 YYEEEE. The CDR3 loop reads CASSPGTGRIEQYF. The CDR3 nucleotides are TGTGCCAGCAGCCCCGGGACAGGGCGGATCGAGCAGTACTTC.

The gene calls are TRBV18 and TRBJ2-3; D is undetermined. This CDR3 has 13 residues. Germline loops: CDR1 KGHSH, CDR2 LQKENI. The germline V and J ends were trimmed by 4 bases and 10 bases, with 15 bases remaining between them. CDR3 coding DNA: TGTGCCAGCTCACAGCAGCCAGGTTGGGCGCAGTATTTT. It translates to CASSQQPGWAQYF.

This clonotype showed up many times. This chain connects TRBV7-3 to TRBJ2-3, with 7 positions matching TRBD1. Trimming removed 4 bases from V and 5 bases from J; junction bases left unmatched: 9. Germline assignment: CDR1 SGHTA and CDR2 FQGTGA. This CDR3 has 15 residues. The CDR3 here is CASSSSSTGEDTQYF. CDR3 bases: TGTGCCAGCAGCTCCTCCTCTACAGGGGAAGATACGCAGTATTTT.

J is TRBJ2-7 and V is TRBV7-9; TRBD1 agrees at 7 bases. The CDR3 is 14 amino acids. CDR1 and CDR2 (germline): SEHNR, FQNEAQ (reference sequence). The junction had 4 bases not matched to a gene; V was cut back by 1 base and J by 4 bases. CDR3 in amino acids: CASSLGGQLYEQYF. In DNA, the CDR3 is TGTGCCAGCAGCTTAGGGGGACAGCTTTACGAGCAGTACTTC. Drawing the rest from reference TRBV7-9 and TRBJ2-7, the complete variable domain is DTGVSQNPRHKITKRGQNVTFRCDPISEHNRLYWYRQTLGQGPEFLTYFQNEAQLEKSRLLSDRFSAERPKGSFSTLEIQRTEQGDSAMYLCASSLGGQLYEQYFGPGTRLTVT.

This clonotype was counted only a few times. The J gene is TRBJ2-5, the V gene TRBV19; maybe TRBD1 (6 bases). CDR3 length: 17 residues. Trimming left V 6 bases short and J 2 bases short, with 22 bases between. Germline CDR1 and CDR2: LNHDA and SQIVND (reference sequence). The CDR3 DNA reads TGTGCCAGTAGCGAGTGGGGGCGCGAGGTACCACAAGAGACCCAGTACTTC. Its protein is CASSEWGREVPQETQYF.

V is TRBV14 and J is TRBJ1-1; no clear D gene. CDR3 length: 15 residues. Germline V gene data show CDR1 as SGHDN and CDR2 as FVKESK. Trimming shortened V by 4 bases and J by 6 bases, and 18 bases separated the two germline ends. The CDR3 loop reads CASSRVTGAYAEAFF. The CDR3 bases are TGTGCCAGCAGCCGAGTAACCGGAGCCTACGCTGAAGCTTTCTTT.

About this clonotype: At one end the junction does not follow the germline gene, possibly because of a read error. The chain recombines TRBV28 with TRBJ1-2, with TRBD1 matching over 7 bases. The CDR3 totals 14 residues. In germline, CDR1 is MDHEN, CDR2 SYDVKM. CDR3 nucleotide sequence: TGTGGCAGCACTAGACAGGGTAAAAACTATGGCTACACCTTC. It is translated as CGSTRQGKNYGYTF.

The rearrangement uses TRBV14 and TRBJ2-2; 9 positions match TRBD1. From germline, CDR1 is SGHDN and CDR2 FVKESK. With V trimmed by 0 bases and J by 4 bases, 6 bases remained unmatched. CDR3 size: 17 residues. The chain's CDR3 is CASSQDKRQGVTGELFF. The CDR3 coding sequence is TGTGCCAGCAGCCAAGATAAAAGACAGGGGGTCACCGGGGAGCTGTTTTTT.

This clonotype appeared a few times. The rearrangement joins TRBV29-1 to TRBJ1-2, with D uncertain. CDR3 length equals 14 residues. Trimming shortened V by 0 bases and J by 4 bases, and 12 bases separated the two germline ends. The germline V gene has CDR1 SQVTM and CDR2 ANQGSEA. Here the CDR3 DNA reads TGCAGCGTTGAAGATCTTCGGCAGAGCTATGGCTACACCTTC. Its protein is CSVEDLRQSYGYTF.

The chain carries TRBV25-1 and TRBJ2-6; 8 bases are shared with TRBD1. Germline V gives CDR1 MGHDK, CDR2 SYGVNS. V lost 2 bases and J lost 2; bases outside the gene matches: 8. This CDR3 comprises 18 residues. The CDR3 region is CASSEMFSRGPGANVLTF. The CDR3 DNA is TGTGCCAGCAGTGAAATGTTCTCCAGGGGGCCTGGGGCCAACGTCCTGACTTTC.

Worth noting for this clonotype: A much larger clone lies one base from this, so it may be a read error. In nucleotides, the CDR3 is TGTGCCAACAGTCTGTCGACAGTACGGAACACTGAAGCTTTCTTT. Translated, it gives CANSLSTVRNTEAFF. The chain is built from TRBV27 and TRBJ1-1, with a possible D match to TRBD1 (5 bases). The germline gives CDR1 MNHEY, CDR2 SMNVEV (reference sequence). The CDR3 has 15 residues.

The rearrangement uses TRBV29-1 and TRBJ1-2; no definite D call. Germline V gives CDR1 SQVTM, CDR2 ANQGSEA. The CDR3 has 13 amino acids. Trimming removed 3 bases from V and 2 bases from J, with 10 bases in between. The CDR3 loop is CSVEGRWNYGYTF. CDR3 DNA: TGCAGCGTTGAGGGCAGGTGGAACTATGGCTACACCTTC.